These T cell receptor beta chains were read from a single sample in a study of T-cell reconstitution after alpha-beta-depleted transplantation in children. TCRdb analysed the PCR reads with MiXCR anew, one entry per CDR3 protein. The table records about 250,000 distinct CDR3 sequences, approximately 24% of them present only once. Sample: PBMCs, mostly from graft donor cells, taken 360 days after TCRalphabeta/CD19-depleted stem cell transplant. These receptors all stem from a female patient aged 2 to 10 who had a stem cell transplant for congenital amegakaryocytic thrombocytopenia, so the T cells may come from the graft donor. CDR3s include the opening cysteine and the closing phenylalanine or tryptophan. A D gene is named only where the DNA matches it firmly. Only some rows state a clone size, as once, few, many or a class for expanded clones.

TRBV27	.	.	TRBJ2-3	CASSRLRGYTDTQYF	TGTGCCAGCTCGCGCCTCAGGGGATACACAGATACGCAGTATTTT
TRBV6-1	TRBD2	.	TRBJ2-7	CAAHQSGAYEQYF	TGTGCCGCCCACCAAAGCGGGGCCTACGAGCAGTACTTC
TRBV18	TRBD2	.	TRBJ2-3	CASSSSGVSDTQYF	TGTGCCAGCTCATCAAGCGGGGTCTCAGATACGCAGTATTTT
TRBV7-9	.	few	TRBJ1-1	CASSLDVGQNTEAFF	TGTGCCAGCAGCTTAGATGTGGGTCAGAACACTGAAGCTTTCTTT
TRBV7-2	.	.	TRBJ1-1	CASTRDTLNTEAFF	TGTGCCAGCACCCGGGACACATTGAACACTGAAGCTTTCTTT
TRBV3-1	.	.	TRBJ2-1	CASSGRTTEQFF	TGTGCCAGCAGCGGTAGGACTACTGAGCAGTTCTTC
TRBV5-1	TRBD1	.	TRBJ2-5	CASSLISVDRGETQYF	TGCGCCAGCAGCTTGATTTCGGTGGACAGGGGGGAGACCCAGTACTTC
TRBV10-2	.	.	TRBJ1-1	CASSEGIGTEAFF	TGCGCCAGCAGTGAGGGGATTGGGACTGAAGCTTTCTTT
TRBV9	.	many	TRBJ2-1	CASSVAGLYNEQFF	TGTGCCAGCAGCGTTGCCGGGCTCTACAATGAGCAGTTCTTC
TRBV19	.	.	TRBJ2-1	CASSIGFGLEQFF	TGTGCCAGTAGTATAGGATTCGGACTTGAGCAGTTCTTC
TRBV7-3	TRBD2	.	TRBJ2-3	CASSAKPAGVTDTQYF	TGTGCCAGCAGCGCCAAACCAGCGGGAGTTACAGATACGCAGTATTTT
TRBV7-8	TRBD2	.	TRBJ2-1	CASRPALLATAYNEQFF	TGTGCCAGCAGGCCCGCTTTACTAGCGACCGCCTACAATGAGCAGTTCTTC
TRBV11-1	.	.	TRBJ2-1	CASSLSTSGYINEQFF	TGTGCCAGCAGCTTATCGACCAGCGGATATATTAATGAGCAGTTCTTC
TRBV5-1	TRBD1	few	TRBJ1-6	CASSSGGGQINSPLHF	TGCGCCAGCAGCTCCGGGGGGGGACAGATTAATTCACCCCTCCACTTT
TRBV20-1	TRBD2	.	TRBJ2-1	CSAQAGAEYNEQFF	TGCAGTGCTCAAGCGGGGGCTGAATACAATGAGCAGTTCTTC
TRBV24-1	TRBD1	many	TRBJ2-1	CATSESGQGYNEQFF	TGTGCCACCAGTGAATCGGGACAGGGCTACAATGAGCAGTTCTTC
TRBV12-3/TRBV12-4	.	few	TRBJ2-1	CASSFGGPNEQFF	TGTGCCAGCAGTTTCGGGGGGCCAAATGAGCAGTTCTTC
TRBV6-1	.	.	TRBJ1-5	CASRTDLYQPQHF	TGTGCCAGCAGAACCGACTTATATCAGCCCCAGCATTTT
TRBV2	.	.	TRBJ2-5	CASSARDRTEETQYF	TGTGCCAGCAGCGCCCGGGACCGAACCGAAGAGACCCAGTACTTC
TRBV28	TRBD1	.	TRBJ1-6	CASSPTGGLDSPLHF	TGTGCCAGCAGCCCAACAGGGGGCTTGGATTCACCCCTCCACTTT
TRBV5-1	.	.	TRBJ1-1	CASSLTGLHTEAFF	TGCGCCAGCAGCCTCACGGGCCTTCACACTGAAGCTTTCTTT
TRBV6-2/TRBV6-3	.	many	TRBJ2-1	CASSYAKVFNEQFF	TGTGCCAGCAGTTACGCGAAAGTTTTCAATGAGCAGTTCTTC
TRBV4-1	.	.	TRBJ2-1	CASSQDWGHLNNEQFF	TGCGCCAGCAGCCAAGATTGGGGCCACCTAAACAATGAGCAGTTCTTC
TRBV6-5	.	.	TRBJ1-1	CASSYRQVNTEPFF	TGTGCCAGCAGTTACCGACAGGTAAACACTGAACCTTTCTTT
TRBV20-1	.	few	TRBJ2-6	CSAPDVPSGANVLTF	TGCAGTGCTCCGGACGTGCCCTCTGGGGCCAACGTCCTGACTTTC
TRBV20-1	.	.	TRBJ2-5	CSASDLGGRAQETQYF	TGCAGTGCTAGCGACTTAGGTGGACGAGCCCAAGAGACCCAGTACTTC
TRBV12-3/TRBV12-4	.	.	TRBJ1-2	CASSPKGGAYNGYTF	TGTGCCAGCAGCCCAAAGGGAGGGGCTTACAATGGCTACACCTTC
TRBV5-1	.	few	TRBJ1-1	CASSSHPITGGTEAFF	TGCGCCAGCAGCAGCCACCCGATTACGGGGGGGACTGAAGCTTTCTTT
TRBV12-3/TRBV12-4	.	few	TRBJ2-5	CASSLGGAVQETQYF	TGTGCCAGCAGTTTAGGGGGGGCGGTTCAAGAGACCCAGTACTTC
TRBV20-1	TRBD1	few	TRBJ1-1	CSARVRTGNTEAFF	TGCAGTGCTAGAGTTAGGACAGGGAACACTGAAGCTTTCTTT
TRBV7-9	.	.	TRBJ2-7	CASGLAKSYEQYF	TGTGCCAGCGGTCTGGCTAAGTCCTACGAGCAGTACTTC
TRBV4-1	.	few	TRBJ1-1	CASSQGKAAFF	TGCGCCAGCAGCCAAGGGAAGGCGGCTTTCTTT
TRBV4-2	TRBD2	.	TRBJ2-3	CASSLEPRLAGGPADTQYF	TGTGCCAGCAGCCTCGAACCGAGACTAGCGGGAGGCCCCGCAGATACGCAGTATTTT
TRBV14	TRBD2	.	TRBJ2-1	CASSHPGGTFYNEQFF	TGTGCCAGCAGCCACCCCGGGGGGACTTTCTACAATGAGCAGTTCTTC
TRBV20-1	TRBD2	.	TRBJ2-7	CSATFSGMLSYEQYF	TGCAGTGCCACATTTAGCGGGATGCTCTCCTACGAGCAGTACTTC
TRBV2	.	many	TRBJ2-7	CASQRGSYEQYF	TGTGCCAGCCAACGGGGCTCCTACGAGCAGTACTTC
TRBV7-6	TRBD2	few	TRBJ2-5	CASSLGVLAGVGETQYF	TGTGCCAGCAGCTTAGGTGTTCTAGCGGGAGTGGGGGAGACCCAGTACTTC
TRBV20-1	.	few	TRBJ2-7	CSARGSGTDSYEQYF	TGCAGTGCTAGGGGGTCCGGGACGGACTCCTACGAGCAGTACTTC
TRBV2	.	.	TRBJ2-7	CASSEPYEQYF	TGTGCCAGCAGTGAACCCTACGAGCAGTACTTC
TRBV4-1	.	.	TRBJ2-7	CASSPGLPGMDEQYF	TGCGCCAGCAGCCCCGGACTACCTGGAATGGACGAGCAGTACTTC
TRBV29-1	.	.	TRBJ2-7	CSVLVRGPPYEQYF	TGCAGCGTTCTGGTGAGGGGCCCTCCCTACGAGCAGTACTTC
TRBV14	.	.	TRBJ2-1	CASSQDMRGEQFF	TGTGCCAGCAGCCAAGATATGAGGGGTGAGCAGTTCTTC
TRBV29-1	.	.	TRBJ2-2	CSVEWSGELFF	TGCAGCGTTGAATGGAGCGGGGAGCTGTTTTTT
TRBV9	TRBD2	.	TRBJ2-1	CASSPHPSSGLIYNEQFF	TGTGCCAGCAGCCCACACCCCTCATCGGGACTAATCTACAATGAGCAGTTCTTC
TRBV3-1	TRBD2	.	TRBJ2-1	CASRLLAGSGNEQFF	TGTGCCAGCAGATTGCTAGCGGGATCGGGCAATGAGCAGTTCTTC
TRBV4-1	.	.	TRBJ2-7	CASSQHMKVEQYF	TGCGCCAGCAGCCAGCATATGAAAGTAGAGCAGTACTTC
TRBV28	TRBD2	.	TRBJ2-7	CASSLYAGGEYEQYF	TGTGCCAGCAGTTTATATGCGGGAGGGGAGTACGAGCAGTACTTC
TRBV11-1	.	once	TRBJ1-4	CASSSTGRQPEKLFF	TGTGCCAGCAGCTCAACAGGCCGCCAACCCGAAAAACTGTTTTTT
TRBV20-1	.	.	TRBJ2-2	CSARVAGEKLPGELFF	TGCAGTGCTAGAGTGGCAGGAGAAAAATTGCCCGGGGAGCTGTTTTTT
TRBV4-2	TRBD1	.	TRBJ2-1	CASSQDPGQGIHNEQFF	TGTGCCAGCAGCCAAGATCCGGGACAGGGTATACACAATGAGCAGTTCTTC
TRBV20-1	.	few	TRBJ1-5	CSARSRTANQPQHF	TGCAGTGCTAGATCCCGGACAGCTAATCAGCCCCAGCATTTT
TRBV20-1	.	.	TRBJ2-7	CSAGVGSYEQYF	TGCAGTGCTGGGGTGGGGTCCTACGAGCAGTACTTC
TRBV10-3	.	few	TRBJ2-5	CAISDSVETQYF	TGTGCCATCAGTGATTCGGTGGAGACCCAGTACTTC
TRBV28	.	.	TRBJ2-3	CASSLYLGTQYF	TGTGCCAGCAGTTTATATCTAGGTACGCAGTATTTT
TRBV5-1	.	.	TRBJ2-5	CASGGGRGQETQYF	TGCGCCAGCGGCGGCGGGCGGGGCCAAGAGACCCAGTACTTC